A single sample is the source of the 30 T cell receptor beta chains below, sequenced in a study of cytomegalovirus exposure and HLA in healthy donors. The primer mix had 60 Vbeta and 13 Jbeta primers. The assay was immunoSEQ multiplex PCR, and TCRdb's table has in-frame clones only and misses some. The sample contains about 160,000 clones, 75% to 90% of which appear only once. The specimen was PBMCs. Receptors were obtained from a young woman in good health and CMV-seronegative.

V is TRBV2 and J is TRBJ1-1; D not certain. Germline V gives CDR1 SNHLY, CDR2 FYNNEI. The CDR3 consists of 10 residues. V was cut by 5 bases and J by 5 bases, with 3 bases left in between. The CDR3 region has the DNA TGTGCCAGCAGTTTAACTGAAGCTTTCTTT. Translating it yields CASSLTEAFF.

This clone has just one count. The rearrangement joins TRBV5-1 to TRBJ1-1; 7 positions match TRBD1. Germline assignment: CDR1 SGHRS and CDR2 YFSETQ. The CDR3 spans 15 residues. V was pared by 2 bases and J by 5 bases, with 9 bases of the junction left unmatched. As DNA, the CDR3 is TGCGCCAGCAGCTTTGAGAGGGGGCGCTTAACTGAAGCTTTCTTT. It specifies CASSFERGRLTEAFF.

DNA of the CDR3: TGTGCCAGCAGTGAGGGGGGGGCCTCGGGCACGCAGTATTTT. This gives the protein CASSEGGASGTQYF. The chain links TRBV6-1 to TRBJ2-3, with D tentatively TRBD2 (7 bases). Germline values: CDR1 MNHNS, CDR2 SASEGT. This CDR3 comprises 14 residues. Trimming left V 3 bases short and J 9 bases short, with 16 bases between.

The chain carries TRBV11-2 and TRBJ1-1; possibly TRBD1 for D (6 bases). The CDR3 has 14 amino acids. Germline-derived CDR1 and CDR2 are SGHAT and FQNNGV. V dropped 6 bases and J dropped 6 bases, with 17 bases sitting between them. The CDR3 bases are TGTGCCAGCAGTTCATCTACAGGGTCTTCTGAAGCTTTCTTT. Translating gives CASSSSTGSSEAFF.

The chain uses TRBV6-1 and TRBJ1-1; TRBD1 matches at 9 bases. The V gene end was trimmed by 1 base and the J gene end by 3 bases; junction bases not matched to a gene: 6. The V gene's germline CDR1 is MNHNS and CDR2 SASEGT. The CDR3 is made up of 16 amino acids. CDR3 nucleotide sequence: TGTGCCAGCAGTGAAGGGGGGACAGGGCACCACACTGAAGCTTTCTTT. The encoded protein is CASSEGGTGHHTEAFF.

V gene TRBV9 combines with J gene TRBJ2-1; TRBD2 might be the D (5 bases). Germline lookup yields CDR1 SGDLS and CDR2 YYNGEE. The CDR3 sequence is 13 residues long. Trimming cost V 4 bases and J 4 bases, with 9 bases left between them. DNA for the CDR3: TGTGCCAGCAGCCGGGGTACATACAATGAGCAGTTCTTC. It translates to CASSRGTYNEQFF.

This chain's CDR3 is CASSLGSRVSSGANVLTF. The CDR3, as DNA: TGTGCCAGCAGCTTAGGAAGCAGGGTCAGCTCTGGGGCCAACGTCCTGACTTTC. The chain couples TRBV7-2 to TRBJ2-6; perhaps TRBD1 as D (5 bases). V was pared by 1 base and J by 0 bases, with 13 bases between. This CDR3 is built from 18 residues. Per germline, CDR1 SGHTA and CDR2 FQGNSA.

The chain has TRBV5-1 and TRBJ2-5, with 10 bases that match TRBD2. Per germline, CDR1 SGHRS and CDR2 YFSETQ. Trimming took 4 bases from V and 4 from J; bases not matched to a gene: 7. This CDR3 is 15 amino acids long. Here the CDR3 reads CASSTSLAGGETQYF. CDR3 DNA: TGCGCCAGCAGCACCTCGTTAGCGGGAGGAGAGACCCAGTACTTC.

The chain uses TRBV7-9 and TRBJ2-7, with D possibly TRBD1 on 6 matching bases. Looked up from germline, CDR1 is SEHNR and CDR2 is FQNEAQ (reference sequence). This CDR3 contains 13 residues. Between the trimmed V and J ends, which lost 5 bases and 4 bases, there was a span of 12 bases. As DNA, the CDR3 is TGTGCCAGCAGCCGTGGACAGAAATACGAGCAGTACTTC. Protein sequence: CASSRGQKYEQYF.

This chain links TRBV28 with TRBJ2-2, with unresolved D. The length of the CDR3 is 13 residues. CDR1 is MDHEN, CDR2 SYDVKM, per germline. Between the trimmed V and J ends, which lost 4 bases and 0 bases, there was a span of 3 bases. CDR3 amino acids: CASSYSNTGELFF. The DNA of the CDR3 is TGTGCCAGCAGTTACTCGAACACCGGGGAGCTGTTTTTT.

The CDR3 here is CASSQGEKPNPGQGDGYTF. DNA of the CDR3: TGCGCCAGCAGCCAAGGTGAGAAACCCAATCCGGGACAGGGAGATGGCTACACCTTC. The rearrangement uses TRBV4-1 and TRBJ1-2, with 9 bases that match TRBD1. V lost 1 base, J lost 6 bases, and 18 bases stayed unmatched. Germline CDR1 is MGHRA and CDR2 is YSYEKL. CDR3 length: 19 amino acids.

The V gene is TRBV28, the J gene TRBJ1-2; D may be TRBD1 (5 bases). V lost 4 bases, J lost 2 bases, and 17 bases lay in between. CDR1 and CDR2 (germline): MDHEN, SYDVKM. The CDR3 length is 16 residues. The CDR3 sequence is CASSYPLLQENYGYTF. DNA of the CDR3: TGTGCCAGCAGTTACCCCCTCCTACAGGAGAACTATGGCTACACCTTC.

This chain joins TRBV6-5 and TRBJ1-2; possible D gene TRBD1, 6 bases. The CDR3 is made up of 15 amino acids. V shed 10 bases and J shed 5 bases, with 23 bases lying between them. The germline V gene encodes CDR1 MNHEY and CDR2 SVGAGI. The CDR3 DNA is TGTGCCACCCGGGGGGGGGCAGAGCCTACTTATGGCTACACCTTC. Encoded protein: CATRGGAEPTYGYTF.

The chain uses TRBV6-5 and TRBJ1-1; D ambiguous. Germline-derived CDR1 and CDR2 are MNHEY and SVGAGI. The CDR3 has 15 amino acids. The germline V and J ends were trimmed by 0 bases and 5 bases, with 13 bases remaining between them. The CDR3 bases are TGTGCCAGCAGTTACTCGCGCGCACTTCGAACTGAAGCTTTCTTT. Encoded protein: CASSYSRALRTEAFF.

The V call is TRBV9, the J call TRBJ2-5; the D gene is possibly TRBD1 (6 bases). V was clipped by 4 bases and J by 2 bases, with 9 bases between them. Germline-derived CDR1 and CDR2 are SGDLS and YYNGEE. CDR3 size: 13 residues. CDR3 sequence reads: CASSYTGQETQYF. The CDR3 DNA reads as TGTGCCAGCAGCTACACAGGGCAAGAGACCCAGTACTTC.

The chain has TRBV27 and TRBJ1-5; 9 bases are shared with TRBD1. Germline CDR1 reads MNHEY; CDR2 reads SMNVEV (reference sequence). V shed 6 bases, J shed 7 bases, and the junction held 10 bases outside the gene matches. The CDR3 covers 15 residues. In DNA form, the CDR3 reads TGTGCCAGCAGCCCTTCGACAGGGGGAAGGCAGCCCCAGCATTTT. This encodes CASSPSTGGRQPQHF.

With respect to this clone: Other DNA sequences of this sample code for an identical CDR3. The rearrangement links TRBV11-2 to TRBJ2-1; possibly TRBD2 for D (6 bases). The CDR3 totals 15 residues. Trimming removed 1 base from V and 2 bases from J, with 9 bases in between. Per the germline V gene, CDR1 is SGHAT and CDR2 is FQNNGV. CDR3 bases: TGTGCCAGCAGCTTAGGCGGGACCCCCTACAATGAGCAGTTCTTC. Its translation: CASSLGGTPYNEQFF.

This chain joins TRBV5-1 and TRBJ2-6; a weak D match, TRBD2 (7 bases). The CDR3 contains 17 residues. V dropped 0 bases and J dropped 0 bases, with 10 bases sitting between them. The V gene's germline CDR1 is SGHRS and CDR2 YFSETQ. This CDR3 reads CASSLGRGLSGANVLTF. The DNA of the CDR3 is TGCGCCAGCAGCTTGGGGCGGGGGCTCTCTGGGGCCAACGTCCTGACTTTC.

The gene calls are TRBV19 and TRBJ1-1, with 8 nucleotides matching TRBD1. This CDR3 region has 12 residues. Germline V gene data show CDR1 as LNHDA and CDR2 as SQIVND (reference sequence). Trimming removed 4 bases from V and 10 bases from J; junction bases left unmatched: 5. The CDR3 protein is CASSTLQGGAFF. The DNA for the CDR3 is TGTGCCAGTAGTACCCTACAGGGGGGAGCTTTCTTT.

The gene calls are TRBV27 and TRBJ2-5; TRBD2 might be the D (5 bases). The CDR3 covers 14 residues. Germline values: CDR1 MNHEY, CDR2 SMNVEV (reference sequence). Trimming pared 5 bases from V and 1 base from J, leaving 11 bases between. The CDR3 DNA is TGTGCCAGCAGTCGCACCGGACTCCAAGAGACCCAGTACTTC. Protein sequence: CASSRTGLQETQYF.

The chain has TRBV5-1 and TRBJ1-2; 10 positions agree with TRBD1. V was pared by 4 bases and J by 8 bases, with 8 bases of the junction left unmatched. CDR3 length: 14 amino acids. The germline CDR1 and CDR2 sequences are SGHRS and YFSETQ. CDR3 in DNA: TGCGCCAGCAGCATGCAGGGGACAGGGGACGGCTACACCTTC. This gives the protein CASSMQGTGDGYTF.

Regarding this clone: Additional DNA sequences in this sample encode the identical CDR3. This sequence joins TRBV6-5 and TRBJ2-5, with D possibly matching TRBD2 (5 bases). The V end lost 0 bases, the J end lost 2 bases, and 7 bases lay between the germline ends. The CDR3 runs to 14 residues. Germline-derived CDR1 and CDR2 are MNHEY and SVGAGI. The CDR3 region is CASSYSGLQETQYF. As DNA, the CDR3 is TGTGCCAGCAGTTACTCTGGACTTCAAGAGACCCAGTACTTC.

This chain connects TRBV6-1 to TRBJ1-6, with 9 bases matching TRBD1. With V trimmed by 7 bases and J by 7 bases, 8 bases remained unmatched. The length of the CDR3 is 15 residues. In germline, CDR1 is MNHNS, CDR2 SASEGT. The CDR3 loop reads CASIHSGQGNSPLHF. The CDR3 bases are TGTGCCAGCATTCATTCGGGACAGGGCAATTCACCCCTCCACTTT.

The rearrangement joins TRBV2 to TRBJ2-7, with 7 bases that match TRBD2. The V gene's germline CDR1 is SNHLY and CDR2 FYNNEI. Germline trimming cut 8 bases from V and 1 base from J; bases unmatched to any gene: 8. The CDR3 is 14 amino acids. CDR3 sequence (DNA): TGTGCCAGCTTCGCTGGGAGGGCTTCCTACGAGCAGTACTTC. Protein sequence: CASFAGRASYEQYF.

The chain carries TRBV7-9 and TRBJ1-5; 7 bases map to TRBD1. Germline loops: CDR1 SEHNR, CDR2 FQNEAQ (reference sequence). Germline trimming cut 4 bases from V and 0 bases from J; bases unmatched to any gene: 9. CDR3 size: 17 residues. CDR3 sequence reads: CASSSAGTADSNQPQHF. The CDR3 DNA reads as TGTGCCAGCAGCTCAGCCGGGACAGCTGATAGCAATCAGCCCCAGCATTTT.

This clone has a handful of counts. The chain is built from TRBV27 and TRBJ2-7, with D perhaps TRBD1 (6 bases). Trimming removed 4 bases from V and 3 bases from J, with 10 bases in between. Germline CDR1 is MNHEY and CDR2 is SMNVEV (reference sequence). The CDR3 is 13 residues long. CDR3 nucleotide sequence: TGTGCCAGCAGTTCGGCAGGGGACTACGAGCAGTACTTC. Residues: CASSSAGDYEQYF.

This clone was seen once. The chain joins TRBV4-1 to TRBJ2-3, with 9 nucleotides matching TRBD2. Per germline, CDR1 MGHRA and CDR2 YSYEKL. This CDR3 contains 13 residues. V trimming: 1 base; J trimming: 12 bases; junction bases outside the gene matches: 5. The chain's CDR3 is CASSQATSGSQYF. For the CDR3, the DNA is TGCGCCAGCAGCCAAGCAACTAGCGGGTCTCAGTATTTT.

The CDR3 coding sequence is TGTGCCAGCAGTGTTATGAGCGAGGGAACAGATACGCAGTATTTT. As protein: CASSVMSEGTDTQYF. The V and J genes are TRBV2 and TRBJ2-3; TRBD2 might be the D (5 bases). The CDR3 is 15 residues long. Germline CDR1 and CDR2: SNHLY and FYNNEI. V was pared by 4 bases and J by 3 bases, with 14 bases between. The full variable domain, in which reference TRBV2 and TRBJ2-3 provide the parts outside the CDR3, is EPEVTQTPSHQVTQMGQEVILRCVPISNHLYFYWYRQILGQKVEFLVSFYNNEISEKSEIFDDQFSVERPDGSNFTLKIRSTKLEDSAMYFCASSVMSEGTDTQYFGPGTRLTVL.

The chain combines TRBV7-9 with TRBJ2-2, with D perhaps matching TRBD1 (5 bases). The CDR3 runs 14 residues. The V gene lost 6 bases and the J gene lost 3 bases, with 11 bases spanning the gap. Looked up from germline, CDR1 is SEHNR and CDR2 is FQNEAQ (reference sequence). The CDR3: CASRDQGYTGELFF. CDR3 sequence (DNA): TGTGCCAGCAGAGACCAGGGATACACCGGGGAGCTGTTTTTT.

The chain uses TRBV19 and TRBJ1-1, with D possibly TRBD1 on 5 matching bases. Germline lookup yields CDR1 LNHDA and CDR2 SQIVND (reference sequence). The CDR3 sequence is 16 residues long. V was pared by 2 bases and J by 1 base, with 14 bases between. The DNA of the CDR3 is TGTGCCAGTAGTATAAAAGGCGGGGGAGCGAACACTGAAGCTTTCTTT. Protein: CASSIKGGGANTEAFF.